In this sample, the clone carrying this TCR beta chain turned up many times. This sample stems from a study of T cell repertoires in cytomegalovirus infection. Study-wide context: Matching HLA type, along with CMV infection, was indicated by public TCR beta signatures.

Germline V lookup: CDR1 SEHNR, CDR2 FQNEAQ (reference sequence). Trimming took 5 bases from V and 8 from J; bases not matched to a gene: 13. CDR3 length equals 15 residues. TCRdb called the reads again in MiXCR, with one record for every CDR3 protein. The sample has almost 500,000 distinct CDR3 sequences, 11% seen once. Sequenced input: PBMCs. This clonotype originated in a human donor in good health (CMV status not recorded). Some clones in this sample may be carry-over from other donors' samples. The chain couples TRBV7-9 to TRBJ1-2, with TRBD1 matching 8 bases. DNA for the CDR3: TGTGCCAGCAGCGACGATAGGACAGGGAAAGGCGGCTACACCTTC. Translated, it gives CASSDDRTGKGGYTF.